A single sample gave rise to the 25 T cell receptor beta chains below, sequenced in a study of T-cell memory formation after mild COVID-19. TCRdb recomputed calls from the 5' RACE reads with MiXCR, one row per CDR3 protein. The data show about 360,000 distinct CDR3 sequences, approximately 15% seen once. Material: PBMCs or a T cell subset sorted from them (not recorded which). These receptors were obtained from a man younger than 35 who had mild COVID-19 (a few samples of this study predate the infection). Cell type and time point are not known.

V usage is TRBV4-1 and J usage is TRBJ2-3; 8 bases align to TRBD2. In germline, CDR1 is MGHRA, CDR2 YSYEKL. V lost 1 base, J lost 6 bases, and 12 bases stayed unmatched. The CDR3 runs to 17 residues. CDR3 DNA sequence: TGCGCCAGCAGCCAAGTGAAAGCGGGGGTAATATTTGATACGCAGTATTTT. It translates to CASSQVKAGVIFDTQYF.

The V and J genes are TRBV12-5 and TRBJ2-1; 12 bases align to TRBD1. From germline, CDR1 is LGHNT and CDR2 FRNRAP. The CDR3 has 13 amino acids. V was clipped by 4 bases and J by 14 bases; unmatched bases: 6. The CDR3: CASGSGTGGKKFF. The DNA of the CDR3 is TGTGCTAGTGGTTCGGGGACAGGGGGCAAAAAGTTCTTC.

The genes are TRBV18 and TRBJ1-5; the D gene is possibly TRBD1 (6 bases). This CDR3 is 15 amino acids long. V lost 1 base, J lost 7 bases, and 14 bases lay in between. Per the germline V gene, CDR1 is KGHSH and CDR2 is LQKENI. CDR3 coding DNA: TGTGCCAGCTCACCACGGAACAGGGACGGGCAGCCCCAGCATTTT. This encodes CASSPRNRDGQPQHF. The full variable domain, with the rest looked up from reference TRBV18 and TRBJ1-5, is NAGVMQNPRHLVRRRGQEARLRCSPMKGHSHVYWYRQLPEEGLKFMVYLQKENIIDESGMPKERFSAEFPKEGPSILRIQQVVRGDSAAYFCASSPRNRDGQPQHFGDGTRLSIL.

This clonotype turned up a few times. The chain recombines TRBV10-3 with TRBJ1-1; D ambiguous. The CDR3 has 14 residues. Germline loops: CDR1 ENHRY, CDR2 SYGVKD. V dropped 3 bases and J dropped 7 bases, with 15 bases sitting between them. CDR3 in DNA: TGTGCCATCAGTGACCCCACCGGGATTTTTGAAGCTTTCTTT. Translating gives CAISDPTGIFEAFF.

This rearrangement joins TRBV5-4 to TRBJ2-3; 11 bases align to TRBD2. This CDR3 region has 16 residues. Germline assignment: CDR1 SGHNT and CDR2 YYREEE (reference sequence). Trimming cost V 5 bases and J 1 base; bases outside gene matches: 6. CDR3: CASSRQLAGGTDTQYF. The CDR3 DNA sequence: TGTGCCAGCAGTCGGCAACTAGCGGGGGGCACAGATACGCAGTATTTT.

This clonotype was recorded a few times. DNA for the CDR3: TGCAGTGCTCCACCGACAGGTCACACTGAAGCTTTCTTT. It specifies CSAPPTGHTEAFF. The rearrangement links TRBV20-1 to TRBJ1-1, with D tentatively TRBD1 (6 bases). CDR3 size: 13 residues. Looked up from germline, CDR1 is DFQATT and CDR2 is SNEGSKA (reference sequence). Trimming left V 5 bases short and J 3 bases short, with 13 bases between.

This chain connects TRBV6-5 to TRBJ1-5; a weak D match, TRBD1 (5 bases). The V and J ends lost 5 bases and 8 bases respectively, with 16 bases between them. CDR1 is MNHEY, CDR2 SVGAGI, per germline. This CDR3 is built from 14 residues. The CDR3 DNA is TGTGCCAGCAGTACTGACAGTGCGGTCGAGCCCCAGCATTTT. It specifies CASSTDSAVEPQHF.

The V gene is TRBV7-2, the J gene TRBJ1-5; D may be TRBD1 (6 bases). Looked up from germline, CDR1 is SGHTA and CDR2 is FQGNSA. Trimming stripped 1 base from V and 6 bases from J, with 10 bases between. This CDR3 comprises 14 residues. The CDR3, as DNA: TGTGCCAGCAGCTTAGGTTTCAGGGGTCAGCCCCAGCATTTT. This encodes CASSLGFRGQPQHF.

Comment on this clonotype: A much larger clone differs from this one at a single base, so this may be a read error. The V call is TRBV4-2, the J call TRBJ2-2; 12 bases map to TRBD2. Trimming at V came to 5 bases and at J to 5 bases, leaving 6 bases not matched to a gene. Germline lookup yields CDR1 LGHNA and CDR2 YNFKEQ. There are 16 residues in the CDR3. The CDR3 bases are TGTGCCAGCAGCGCCCGACTAGCGGGGGTTACCGGGGAGCTGTTTTTT. Protein product: CASSARLAGVTGELFF.

This clonotype was picked up a small number of times. J is TRBJ2-2 and V is TRBV10-3; possibly TRBD1 for D (6 bases). Germline V CDR1 and CDR2: ENHRY, SYGVKD. CDR3 length equals 15 residues. V lost 4 bases, J lost 7 bases, and 16 bases lay in between. The CDR3, as DNA: TGTGCCATCAGTGTGAGCACAGGGCAGCACGGGGAGCTGTTTTTT. Amino acids: CAISVSTGQHGELFF.

CDR3 amino acids: CASSLALGLYEQYV. For the CDR3, the DNA is TGTGCCAGCAGCTTGGCTCTGGGCCTCTACGAGCAGTACGTC. The J gene is TRBJ2-7, the V gene TRBV5-8; D is undetermined. Germline loops: CDR1 SGHTS, CDR2 YDEGEE. Trimming pared 0 bases from V and 3 bases from J, leaving 10 bases between. The CDR3 is made up of 14 amino acids.

This clonotype came up a few times. Written as DNA, the CDR3 is TGTGCCAGCAGTTCCTCGACAGGGGGGCTTAGCAATCAGCCCCAGCATTTT. Protein: CASSSSTGGLSNQPQHF. V usage is TRBV27 and J usage is TRBJ1-5; 9 bases line up with TRBD1. Germline V gene data show CDR1 as MNHEY and CDR2 as SMNVEV (reference sequence). The CDR3 is 17 residues long. J gave up 0 bases and V 4 bases, and 7 bases lay outside the gene matches.

There are a few counts of this clonotype. The V and J genes are TRBV5-1 and TRBJ2-1; TRBD1 agrees at 9 bases. The junction had 8 bases not matched to a gene; V was cut back by 0 bases and J by 10 bases. Looked up from germline, CDR1 is SGHRS and CDR2 is YFSETQ. The CDR3 contains 15 residues. For the CDR3, the DNA is TGCGCCAGCAGCTTGGGTGGACAGGGGATTAGGGAGCAGTTCTTC. It yields the protein CASSLGGQGIREQFF.

This clonotype was found a few times. The J gene is TRBJ2-3, the V gene TRBV6-2 or TRBV6-3; no clear D gene. Trimming removed 6 bases from V and 2 bases from J, with 12 bases in between. The CDR3 covers 14 residues. The germline V gene has CDR1 MNHEY and CDR2 SVGEGT. CDR3 in DNA: TGTGCCAGCAGCCAGGTTCCCCTCACAGATACGCAGTATTTT. Amino acid sequence: CASSQVPLTDTQYF.

This clonotype was seen at least ten times. The chain combines TRBV10-3 with TRBJ2-1; 9 positions agree with TRBD2. The germline CDR1 and CDR2 sequences are ENHRY and SYGVKD. V shed 8 bases and J 6 bases; nucleotides not matched to a gene: 17. CDR3 length equals 17 residues. CDR3 in DNA: TGTGCCATCTCCCCCCAGGGGCGGGGGGGCCCGAGCAATGAGCAGTTCTTC. This codes for CAISPQGRGGPSNEQFF.

This clonotype was picked up a small number of times. The chain couples TRBV2 to TRBJ1-2; D not resolved. The CDR3 contains 14 residues. CDR1 is SNHLY, CDR2 FYNNEI, per germline. The V end lost 1 base, the J end lost 1 base, and 7 bases lay between the germline ends. CDR3 in amino acids: CASSEGAVNYGYTF. The DNA of the CDR3 is TGTGCCAGCAGTGAAGGGGCCGTTAACTATGGCTACACCTTC. Using reference TRBV2 and TRBJ1-2 for the parts outside the CDR3, the full variable domain is EPEVTQTPSHQVTQMGQEVILRCVPISNHLYFYWYRQILGQKVEFLVSFYNNEISEKSEIFDDQFSVERPDGSNFTLKIRSTKLEDSAMYFCASSEGAVNYGYTFGSGTRLTVV.

This rearrangement joins TRBV6-6 to TRBJ1-5, with 9 bases matching TRBD1. V was clipped by 3 bases and J by 6 bases; unmatched bases: 3. CDR3 length: 14 amino acids. CDR1 is MNHNY, CDR2 SVGAGI, per germline (reference sequence). CDR3 amino acids: CASSYTGGPQPQHF. Here the CDR3 DNA reads TGTGCCAGCAGTTATACAGGGGGCCCTCAGCCCCAGCATTTT.

In its sample, this clonotype was seen many times. This chain connects TRBV6-6 to TRBJ2-3, with D perhaps matching TRBD1 (6 bases). This CDR3 region has 12 residues. Germline V gene data show CDR1 as MNHNY and CDR2 as SVGAGI (reference sequence). The V end lost 8 bases, the J end lost 1 base, and 7 bases lay between the germline ends. CDR3 DNA sequence: TGTGCCAGCTCAGGGGGCACAGATACGCAGTATTTT. It codes for CASSGGTDTQYF.

In its sample, this clonotype was seen a few times. V gene TRBV19 combines with J gene TRBJ1-2, with D hard to call. CDR3 size: 12 residues. V gave up 7 bases and J gave up 3 bases, with 9 bases separating them. CDR1 LNHDA and CDR2 SQIVND come from the germline V gene (reference sequence). The CDR3 reads CASNSPDYGYTF. The CDR3 DNA follows: TGTGCCAGTAATTCCCCTGACTATGGCTACACCTTC.

V usage is TRBV12-3 or TRBV12-4 and J usage is TRBJ1-2, with 9 nucleotides matching TRBD1. V was pared by 7 bases and J by 8 bases, with 8 bases of the junction left unmatched. The CDR3 has 13 amino acids. The CDR3 nucleotides are TGTGCCAGCATCCTAAGGGACAGGGACGGCTACACCTTC. Translating gives CASILRDRDGYTF.

In this sample, this clonotype turned up a few times. This rearrangement joins TRBV24-1 to TRBJ2-7; D might be TRBD1 (6 bases). V gave up 5 bases and J gave up 2 bases, with 9 bases separating them. CDR1 KGHDR and CDR2 SFDVKD come from the germline V gene. The CDR3 spans 13 residues. In DNA, the CDR3 is TGTGCCACCAGTGCGGACAGCACCTACGAGCAGTACGTC. Protein sequence: CATSADSTYEQYV.

This clonotype came up a few times. DNA for the CDR3: TGTGCCTCCGTCACTAGTAACCAAGAGACCCAGTACTTC. It specifies CASVTSNQETQYF. The chain has TRBV21-1 and TRBJ2-5; TRBD2, the table's D call, was not compared with the DNA. TRBV21-1 is annotated as a pseudogene. The CDR3 covers 13 residues.

The chain joins TRBV29-1 to TRBJ2-1, with D perhaps TRBD1 or TRBD2 (5 bases each). The CDR3 extends over 14 amino acids. Per germline, CDR1 SQVTM and CDR2 ANQGSEA. V shed 4 bases and J shed 5 bases, with 15 bases lying between them. As DNA, the CDR3 is TGCAGCGTTGTGGGCAGGGAGAGTAACAATGAGCAGTTCTTC. Translated: CSVVGRESNNEQFF.

In its sample, this clonotype was seen a few times. This chain connects TRBV5-1 to TRBJ2-3; D perhaps matches TRBD2 (5 bases). The CDR3 length is 15 residues. V was pared by 4 bases and J by 2 bases, with 14 bases between. Germline V gene lookup returns CDR1 SGHRS and CDR2 YFSETQ. CDR3 bases: TGCGCCAGCAGCCGCCAACTAGATTACACAGATACGCAGTATTTT. Protein product: CASSRQLDYTDTQYF.

The genes are TRBV6-5 and TRBJ2-1; 15 positions match TRBD2. Trimming at V came to 5 bases and at J to 12 bases, leaving 8 bases not matched to a gene. CDR3 length: 15 residues. The V gene's germline CDR1 is MNHEY and CDR2 SVGAGI. The CDR3: CASSPPGLAGGRQFF. DNA of the CDR3: TGTGCCAGCAGTCCGCCGGGACTAGCGGGGGGACGGCAGTTCTTC.